This TCR beta chain was recovered during a study of blood T cell repertoires in COVID-19. The germline V and J ends were trimmed by 5 bases and 10 bases, with 20 bases remaining between them. Germline CDR1 reads LNHDA; CDR2 reads SQIVND (reference sequence). CDR3 length: 14 amino acids. The table came from immunoSEQ multiplex PCR; TCRdb's copy has only in-frame clones and leaves some out. The sample comprises about 95,000 clones, about four fifths of which are singletons, and 24% rests with the top ten. Sequencing used peripheral blood. The TCR was taken from a human donor in a cohort sampled during active COVID-19. The chain is built from TRBV19 and TRBJ1-2; weak D call: TRBD1 (5 bases). The DNA for the CDR3 is TGTGCCAGTAGTGGGGGACTTTTGTCGGTAGACTACACCTTC. Its protein product is CASSGGLLSVDYTF.